The 3 T cell receptor beta chains presented below share a single source sample, sequenced in a study of shared clonotypes between healthy human individuals. The assay was immunoSEQ multiplex PCR, and TCRdb's table has in-frame clones only and misses some. The sample lists some 2,400,000 clones; approximately 96% were seen once. The sequenced sample was naive CD4+ T cells sorted from blood. Subset described: CD45RA+ positively selected. These receptors all come from a man aged 18 to 30 in good health.

As for this clone: Other DNA sequences of this sample code for an identical CDR3. The chain uses TRBV11-3 and TRBJ2-3; a weak D match, TRBD2 (5 bases). The germline V and J ends were trimmed by 2 bases and 3 bases, with 6 bases remaining between them. CDR3 length: 13 residues. CDR1 is SGHNT and CDR2 is YENEEA in the germline V gene. Here the CDR3 DNA reads TGTGCCAGCAGCTTAACGGGGACAGATACGCAGTATTTT. It encodes CASSLTGTDTQYF.

The chain employs TRBV11-2 and TRBJ2-7; D remains ambiguous. CDR3 length equals 12 residues. Germline assignment: CDR1 SGHAT and CDR2 FQNNGV. Trimming stripped 5 bases from V and 4 bases from J, with 9 bases between. CDR3: CASSRLRYEQYF. In DNA form, the CDR3 reads TGTGCCAGCAGCCGTCTGCGGTACGAGCAGTACTTC.

The V gene is TRBV7-2, the J gene TRBJ1-2; a possible D gene is TRBD1 (5 bases). In germline, CDR1 is SGHTA, CDR2 FQGNSA. Deletions cut 5 bases from V and 4 bases from J, with 14 bases between. The CDR3 has 14 amino acids. The CDR3 bases are TGTGCCAGCAGCGAGCCGGGACGGCCCTATGGCTACACCTTC. Translated, it gives CASSEPGRPYGYTF. The full variable domain, its missing parts supplied by reference TRBV7-2 and TRBJ1-2, is GAGVSQSPSNKVTEKGKDVELRCDPISGHTALYWYRQSLGQGLEFLIYFQGNSAPDKSGLPSDRFSAERTGGSVSTLTIQRTQQEDSAVYLCASSEPGRPYGYTFGSGTRLTVV.